This T cell receptor (beta chain) was profiled in a study of blood T cell repertoires in COVID-19. Study in general: Samples of COVID-19 (acute and convalescent) were obtained from the United States, Italy and Spain. Nucleic acid was either cDNA or gDNA, and it came from T cells, B-cell-depleted T cells, or PBMCs.

From germline, CDR1 is DFQATT and CDR2 SNEGSKA (reference sequence). V lost 6 bases, J lost 7 bases, and 10 bases lay in between. The CDR3 runs 11 residues. Original processing methods: Reference gene primers were amplified, and this amplification served to estimate nucleated cell counts. The table came from immunoSEQ multiplex PCR; TCRdb's copy has only in-frame clones and leaves some out. V and J calls and clone size are copied from that table; D and trimming were computed from the DNA. Altogether 70,000 to 100,000 clones are present, 70% to 85% being singletons, with the ten largest covering 20% to 25%.

J is TRBJ2-1 and V is TRBV20-1, with D possibly TRBD1 on 5 matching bases. Sequenced sample: peripheral blood. The sequence came from a woman aged 55-70 years in a cohort sampled during active or convalescent COVID-19. Here the CDR3 DNA reads TGCAGTGCGTACAGGTGGAATGAGCAGTTCTTC. This encodes CSAYRWNEQFF.